These 16 T cell receptor beta chains originate from one sample sequenced in a study of blood T cell repertoires in COVID-19 (dated by TCRdb to 2020 to 2022). The library was produced with the immunoSEQ multiplex PCR assay. TCRdb retrieved this table from immuneACCESS and kept in-frame rearrangements only. Not all clones are present; in checked studies, unresolved V genes account for under half, and no reason is known for the remainder. Counted in this sample were more than 110,000 clones; approximately 78% of them appeared once. 3.5% to 5% of the sample lies in the top ten. Sequenced: peripheral blood. Every receptor here comes from a woman of 80 years or more with acute or convalescent COVID-19.

This clone was found once. The V and J genes are TRBV9 and TRBJ1-1; D not resolved. The germline V and J ends were trimmed by 0 bases and 3 bases, with 6 bases remaining between them. Germline V gene sequence: CDR1 SGDLS, CDR2 YYNGEE. The length of the CDR3 is 13 residues. CDR3 region: CASSVAADTEAFF. The CDR3 bases are TGTGCCAGCAGCGTAGCGGCGGACACTGAAGCTTTCTTT.

The chain recombines TRBV18 with TRBJ1-6; no clear D gene. V was trimmed by 3 bases and J by 7 bases, leaving 22 bases between them. This CDR3 region has 18 residues. Germline-derived CDR1 and CDR2 are KGHSH and LQKENI. CDR3 residues: CASSPQVPWTLRNSPLHF. The DNA of the CDR3 is TGTGCCAGCTCACCCCAGGTCCCTTGGACTCTGCGGAATTCACCCCTCCACTTT. The entire variable domain, with the rest obtained from reference TRBV18 and TRBJ1-6, is as follows: NAGVMQNPRHLVRRRGQEARLRCSPMKGHSHVYWYRQLPEEGLKFMVYLQKENIIDESGMPKERFSAEFPKEGPSILRIQQVVRGDSAAYFCASSPQVPWTLRNSPLHFGNGTRLTVT.

V usage is TRBV4-1 and J usage is TRBJ1-4; D is ambiguous. V lost 0 bases, J lost 8 bases, and 10 bases lay in between. From germline, CDR1 is MGHRA and CDR2 YSYEKL. The length of the CDR3 is 14 residues. CDR3 nucleotides: TGCGCCAGCAGCCAAGATCTCTCGTTAGAAAAACTGTTTTTT. This sequence encodes CASSQDLSLEKLFF.

This chain uses TRBV11-2 with TRBJ2-7; possible D gene TRBD2, 6 bases. V was shortened by 2 bases and J by 2 bases, with 25 bases between the two germline ends. The length of the CDR3 is 19 residues. Germline assignment: CDR1 SGHAT and CDR2 FQNNGV. CDR3 residues: CASSLNERRARDSPYEQYF. The CDR3, as DNA: TGTGCCAGCAGCTTAAACGAAAGGAGGGCACGAGACAGCCCCTACGAGCAGTACTTC.

In its sample, this clone was seen a few times. The chain joins TRBV10-2 to TRBJ1-5; TRBD1 is a possible D gene (6 bases). This CDR3 spans 13 amino acids. Germline V gene data show CDR1 as WSHSY and CDR2 as SAAADI. V gave up 8 bases and J gave up 2 bases, with 10 bases separating them. CDR3 region: CASGQKRNQPQHF. For the CDR3, the DNA is TGCGCCAGCGGACAGAAACGCAATCAGCCCCAGCATTTT.

The V gene is TRBV5-1, the J gene TRBJ1-1; D remains unclear. The CDR3 extends over 14 amino acids. CDR1 and CDR2 from the germline V gene are SGHRS and YFSETQ. V lost 0 bases to trimming and J lost 1 base, with 7 bases between them. Here the CDR3 DNA reads TGCGCCAGCAGCTTGGACCCGGGGAACACTGAAGCTTTCTTT. This gives the protein CASSLDPGNTEAFF.

This clone showed up many times. The chain combines TRBV30 with TRBJ1-5; D remains ambiguous. Trimming cost V 1 base and J 6 bases, with 16 bases left between them. The CDR3 is made up of 15 amino acids. Germline CDR1 reads GTSNPN; CDR2 reads SVGIG (reference sequence). CDR3 bases: TGTGCCTGGAGTGCCTCGGCAGCGGGTGGTCAGCCCCAGCATTTT. It codes for CAWSASAAGGQPQHF.

The chain joins TRBV5-1 to TRBJ2-5; 7 nucleotides match TRBD2. The CDR3 has 15 amino acids. V gave up 0 bases and J gave up 1 base; unmatched junction bases: 3. Germline V CDR1 and CDR2: SGHRS, YFSETQ. The CDR3, as DNA: TGCGCCAGCAGCTTGGGTCGGGGGGTCCAAGAGACCCAGTACTTC. Translation: CASSLGRGVQETQYF.

The chain is built from TRBV28 and TRBJ1-2; tentatively, D is TRBD1 (5 bases). V lost 10 bases and J lost 5, with 8 bases in between. Germline V lookup: CDR1 MDHEN, CDR2 SYDVKM. This CDR3 contains 10 residues. This CDR3 is CATGVYGYTF. In DNA form, the CDR3 reads TGTGCCACGGGGGTATATGGCTACACCTTC.

In its sample, this clone is medium-sized. The identical CDR3 is also encoded by other nucleotide sequences in the sample. The rearrangement links TRBV4-1 to TRBJ2-1; D uncertain. Germline V CDR1 and CDR2: MGHRA, YSYEKL. The CDR3 loop spans 13 amino acids. V shed 0 bases and J shed 4 bases, with 4 bases lying between them. DNA of the CDR3: TGCGCCAGCAGCCAAGACAATTACAATGAGCAGTTCTTC. Encoded protein: CASSQDNYNEQFF.

The chain has TRBV5-1 and TRBJ2-3; 11 bases agree with TRBD2. V lost 3 bases to trimming and J lost 0 bases; unmatched junction nucleotides: 3. Germline-derived CDR1 and CDR2 are SGHRS and YFSETQ. This CDR3 is built from 16 residues. The CDR3 region is CASSYLAGGSTDTQYF. CDR3 nucleotides: TGCGCCAGCAGCTACCTAGCGGGGGGCAGCACAGATACGCAGTATTTT.

This clone was seen just once. CDR3 sequence: CASSFTGDSNQPQHF. Here the CDR3 DNA reads TGTGCCAGCAGTTTTACAGGGGATAGCAATCAGCCCCAGCATTTT. The chain links TRBV27 to TRBJ1-5; 7 bases agree with TRBD1. This CDR3 has 15 amino acids. The V gene's germline CDR1 is MNHEY and CDR2 SMNVEV (reference sequence). Losses at the gene ends were 3 bases for V and 0 bases for J; bases not matched to a gene: 2.

CDR3 nucleotide sequence: TGCGCCAGCAGCTCGATAACTAGCGGGAGTATCTACGAGCAGTACTTC. Its translation is CASSSITSGSIYEQYF. V is TRBV5-1 and J is TRBJ2-7, with TRBD2 matching 11 bases. Germline V gene lookup returns CDR1 SGHRS and CDR2 YFSETQ. J lost 3 bases, V lost 3 bases, and 8 bases had no gene match. The CDR3 has 16 residues.

The V gene is TRBV21-1, the J gene TRBJ1-5. TRBV21-1 counts as a pseudogene. The CDR3 is 14 residues long. CDR3 coding DNA: TGTGCCAGCAGCAAGCCAGCAGATCGGGGGCCCCAGCATTTT. Its translation is CASSKPADRGPQHF.

This clone was seen a single time. This rearrangement joins TRBV11-1 to TRBJ1-2, with 9 bases fitting TRBD1. With 5 bases clipped from V and 7 bases from J, the junction kept 14 bases outside the gene matches. Germline loops: CDR1 SGHAT, CDR2 FQDESV (reference sequence). The CDR3 length is 16 residues. The CDR3 DNA sequence: TGTGCCAGCAGCCCCCCGGGACAGGGATTCATACGTGGCTACACCTTC. This codes for CASSPPGQGFIRGYTF.

This clone turned up a few times. The CDR3 loop is CASSEWEGIQYF. The CDR3 bases are TGTGCCAGCAGTGAATGGGAGGGCATTCAGTACTTC. J is TRBJ2-4 and V is TRBV25-1; 7 nucleotides line up with TRBD2. With 1 base clipped from V and 9 bases from J, the junction kept 0 bases outside the gene matches. CDR3 length equals 12 residues. Germline assignment: CDR1 MGHDK and CDR2 SYGVNS.